The 24 T cell receptor beta chains reported below all come from one sample, sequenced in a study of blood T cell repertoires in COVID-19. Using immunoSEQ multiplex PCR, the repertoire was profiled, and TCRdb retains in-frame clones only, with some absent. The repertoire consists of fewer than 65,000 clones, with roughly 85% occurring once and the leading ten covering 1.3%. Sequencing input: peripheral blood. Receptors originate from a woman aged 80 or older with acute or convalescent COVID-19.

The CDR3 region is CASSPADRDQPQHF. CDR3 nucleotides: TGTGCCAGCTCACCAGCTGACAGAGATCAGCCCCAGCATTTT. The chain couples TRBV18 to TRBJ1-5, with a weak D call TRBD1 (5 bases). With 2 bases removed from V and 5 bases from J, the gap between germline ends came to 10 bases. Germline-derived CDR1 and CDR2 are KGHSH and LQKENI. The CDR3 is 14 residues long.

This CDR3 reads CASSLGQTNTEAFF. The CDR3 DNA follows: TGTGCCAGCAGCCTGGGACAGACGAACACTGAAGCTTTCTTT. The gene calls are TRBV5-8 and TRBJ1-1; 7 bases map to TRBD1. Germline assignment: CDR1 SGHTS and CDR2 YDEGEE. This CDR3 is 14 amino acids long. J lost 1 base, V lost 4 bases, and 4 bases had no gene match. Full variable domain (remainder filled in from reference TRBV5-8 and TRBJ1-1): EAGVTQSPTHLIKTRGQQATLRCSPISGHTSVYWYQQALGLGLQFLLWYDEGEERNRGNFPPRFSGRQFPNYSSELNVNALELEDSALYLCASSLGQTNTEAFFGQGTRLTVV.

The CDR3 DNA reads as TGTGCCAGCAGTGAAGCGGGGGGGCGCGTAGAGACCCAGTACTTC. This sequence encodes CASSEAGGRVETQYF. The chain uses TRBV2 and TRBJ2-5; possibly TRBD2 for D (7 bases). This CDR3 has 15 amino acids. V lost 0 bases and J 4 bases, leaving 12 bases between the germline ends. Germline V gene data show CDR1 as SNHLY and CDR2 as FYNNEI. Drawing the rest from reference TRBV2 and TRBJ2-5, the complete variable domain is EPEVTQTPSHQVTQMGQEVILRCVPISNHLYFYWYRQILGQKVEFLVSFYNNEISEKSEIFDDQFSVERPDGSNFTLKIRSTKLEDSAMYFCASSEAGGRVETQYFGPGTRLLVL.

The V and J genes are TRBV18 and TRBJ2-7; 15 positions match TRBD2. The trim removed 0 bases at V and 3 bases at J, leaving 9 bases unmatched. This CDR3 comprises 19 residues. Germline V gene data show CDR1 as KGHSH and CDR2 as LQKENI. The CDR3 DNA reads TGTGCCAGCTCACCACCCGGACTAGCGGGGGGGCCAGTCGGCTACGAGCAGTACTTC. This encodes CASSPPGLAGGPVGYEQYF. Full variable domain (missing parts from reference TRBV18 and TRBJ2-7): NAGVMQNPRHLVRRRGQEARLRCSPMKGHSHVYWYRQLPEEGLKFMVYLQKENIIDESGMPKERFSAEFPKEGPSILRIQQVVRGDSAAYFCASSPPGLAGGPVGYEQYFGPGTRLTVT.

This clone was seen just once. In DNA, the CDR3 is TGTGCCAGCAGTTCCCATCAGGGCCTAAACTATGGCTACACCTTC. Its translation is CASSSHQGLNYGYTF. The chain has TRBV28 and TRBJ1-2; the D gene is possibly TRBD1 (5 bases). The CDR3 spans 15 residues. Trimming stripped 4 bases from V and 2 bases from J, with 14 bases between. In germline, CDR1 is MDHEN, CDR2 SYDVKM.

The chain carries TRBV7-7 and TRBJ1-2; the D is unclear. The CDR3 has 16 amino acids. The germline CDR1 and CDR2 sequences are SSHAT and FNYEAQ (reference sequence). V shed 5 bases and J shed 4 bases, with 20 bases lying between them. Here the CDR3 DNA reads TGTGCCAGCAGCCCACGCCGACACCCAAGGATCTATGGCTACACCTTC. It is translated as CASSPRRHPRIYGYTF. Complete variable domain (other parts from reference TRBV7-7 and TRBJ1-2): GAGVSQSPRYKVTKRGQDVTLRCDPISSHATLYWYQQALGQGPEFLTYFNYEAQPDKSGLPSDRFSAERPEGSISTLTIQRTEQRDSAMYRCASSPRRHPRIYGYTFGSGTRLTVV.

The chain joins TRBV18 to TRBJ2-2; D is perhaps TRBD2 (7 bases). V shed 4 bases and J shed 0 bases, with 12 bases lying between them. Germline loops: CDR1 KGHSH, CDR2 LQKENI. The CDR3 is 16 residues long. The CDR3 sequence is CASSLRGATNTGELFF. The CDR3 DNA is TGTGCCAGCTCACTCCGGGGGGCGACGAACACCGGGGAGCTGTTTTTT.

In this sample, this clone turned up once. The chain couples TRBV21-1 to TRBJ1-3. TRBV21-1 has pseudogene status. This CDR3 has 15 amino acids. The CDR3 DNA sequence: TGTGCCAGCAGTCCTTTTGACTTGGCCGGAAACACCATATATTTT. This encodes CASSPFDLAGNTIYF.

The rearrangement uses TRBV28 and TRBJ1-1; 8 bases map to TRBD1. Germline V gene data show CDR1 as MDHEN and CDR2 as SYDVKM. With V trimmed by 6 bases and J by 8 bases, 11 bases remained unmatched. CDR3 length: 14 amino acids. The CDR3 protein is CASRGGTGNVEAFF. DNA of the CDR3: TGTGCCAGCAGGGGAGGGACAGGTAATGTCGAAGCTTTCTTT. Together with reference TRBV28 and TRBJ1-1, the CDR3 gives the full variable domain: DVKVTQSSRYLVKRTGEKVFLECVQDMDHENMFWYRQDPGLGLRLIYFSYDVKMKEKGDIPEGYSVSREKKERFSLILESASTNQTSMYLCASRGGTGNVEAFFGQGTRLTVV.

This clone was counted a few times. J is TRBJ1-1 and V is TRBV5-1; 7 bases map to TRBD1. This CDR3 comprises 15 residues. The ends lost 0 bases at V and 6 bases at J; junction bases unmatched: 8. Germline V CDR1 and CDR2: SGHRS, YFSETQ. The CDR3 region is CASSLGQGRGAEAFF. The CDR3 nucleotides read TGCGCCAGCAGCTTGGGACAGGGTCGGGGCGCTGAAGCTTTCTTT.

This clone was recorded only once. The V gene is TRBV14, the J gene TRBJ1-1; D may be TRBD1 (6 bases). The CDR3 extends over 13 amino acids. The germline V gene has CDR1 SGHDN and CDR2 FVKESK. The germline V and J ends were trimmed by 4 bases and 2 bases, with 8 bases remaining between them. In DNA form, the CDR3 reads TGTGCCAGCAGCCGACAGGACAACACTGAAGCTTTCTTT. This gives the protein CASSRQDNTEAFF.

The gene calls are TRBV7-3 and TRBJ2-3, with a weak D call TRBD1 (6 bases). Trimming took 5 bases from V and 5 from J, leaving 20 bases between them. This CDR3 spans 16 amino acids. The germline CDR1 and CDR2 sequences are SGHTA and FQGTGA. The DNA of the CDR3 is TGTGCCAGCAGCCACCTCACAGCAGGGGTGGAAGATACGCAGTATTTT. Its protein is CASSHLTAGVEDTQYF.

This clone has a handful of counts. The chain is built from TRBV5-4 and TRBJ2-2; weak D call: TRBD1 (5 bases). This CDR3 comprises 15 residues. Trimming left V 4 bases short and J 5 bases short, with 15 bases between. Germline V gene data show CDR1 as SGHNT and CDR2 as YYREEE (reference sequence). For the CDR3, the DNA is TGTGCCAGCAGCATGATGGTTGCAGGGACCGGGGAGCTGTTTTTT. This translates into CASSMMVAGTGELFF. Drawing the rest from reference TRBV5-4 and TRBJ2-2, the complete variable domain is ETGVTQSPTHLIKTRGQQVTLRCSSQSGHNTVSWYQQALGQGPQFIFQYYREEENGRGNFPPRFSGLQFPNYSSELNVNALELDDSALYLCASSMMVAGTGELFFGEGSRLTVL.

This rearrangement joins TRBV5-1 to TRBJ2-2; 14 positions agree with TRBD2. CDR1 is SGHRS and CDR2 is YFSETQ in the germline V gene. This CDR3 comprises 18 residues. Trimming cost V 3 bases and J 5 bases; bases outside gene matches: 9. CDR3 nucleotide sequence: TGCGCCAGCAGCTCATCCGGGACTAGCGGGAGTGGGACCGGGGAGCTGTTTTTT. This gives the protein CASSSSGTSGSGTGELFF. The whole variable domain, filled in from reference TRBV5-1 and TRBJ2-2, reads KAGVTQTPRYLIKTRGQQVTLSCSPISGHRSVSWYQQTPGQGLQFLFEYFSETQRNKGNFPGRFSGRQFSNSRSEMNVSTLELGDSALYLCASSSSGTSGSGTGELFFGEGSRLTVL.

This clone was observed a handful of times. The J gene is TRBJ1-5, the V gene TRBV27; 9 nucleotides align to TRBD1. V shed 6 bases and J 4 bases; nucleotides not matched to a gene: 10. This CDR3 spans 16 amino acids. Germline lookup yields CDR1 MNHEY and CDR2 SMNVEV (reference sequence). The CDR3 region has the DNA TGTGCCAGCAGGCAAGGGACAGGGATTCATAATCAGCCCCAGCATTTT. Its translation: CASRQGTGIHNQPQHF.

V is TRBV19 and J is TRBJ2-4; 7 bases map to TRBD1. Germline V gene data show CDR1 as LNHDA and CDR2 as SQIVND (reference sequence). J was trimmed by 4 bases and V by 8 bases; bases with no gene match: 2. The CDR3 is made up of 12 amino acids. The CDR3: CASADRKNIQYF. The CDR3 coding sequence is TGTGCCAGTGCGGACAGGAAAAACATTCAGTACTTC.

The chain recombines TRBV19 with TRBJ1-4; 8 nucleotides agree with TRBD1. Per germline, CDR1 LNHDA and CDR2 SQIVND (reference sequence). V lost 4 bases to trimming and J lost 8 bases; unmatched junction nucleotides: 6. The CDR3 totals 14 residues. CDR3 sequence (DNA): TGTGCCAGTAGTACTGGACAGGGCAGGGAAAAACTGTTTTTT. It codes for CASSTGQGREKLFF. Complete variable domain (other parts from reference TRBV19 and TRBJ1-4): DGGITQSPKYLFRKEGQNVTLSCEQNLNHDAMYWYRQDPGQGLRLIYYSQIVNDFQKGDIAEGYSVSREKKESFPLTVTSAQKNPTAFYLCASSTGQGREKLFFGSGTQLSVL.

The rearrangement links TRBV5-1 to TRBJ2-6; D remains unclear. Trimming shortened V by 0 bases and J by 1 base, and 8 bases separated the two germline ends. The CDR3 covers 16 residues. CDR1 SGHRS and CDR2 YFSETQ come from the germline V gene. CDR3 nucleotides: TGCGCCAGCAGCTTGGGGCCAGGTTCTGGGGCCAACGTCCTGACTTTC. Its protein product is CASSLGPGSGANVLTF.

The chain uses TRBV19 and TRBJ1-1, with D possibly being TRBD1 (5 bases). CDR3 size: 14 residues. Germline lookup yields CDR1 LNHDA and CDR2 SQIVND (reference sequence). Trimming cost V 7 bases and J 4 bases, with 16 bases left between them. The CDR3 DNA reads as TGTGCCAGTAAAAGGGTTTGGGGGGTCACTGAAGCTTTCTTT. Amino acid sequence: CASKRVWGVTEAFF.

The DNA of the CDR3 is TGTGCCAGCAGTTATGGACAGTACACCGGGGAGCTGTTTTTT. Its translation is CASSYGQYTGELFF. The chain employs TRBV5-6 and TRBJ2-2; D may be TRBD1 (6 bases). This CDR3 comprises 14 residues. In germline, CDR1 is SGHDT, CDR2 YYEEEE. Trimming shortened V by 5 bases and J by 3 bases, and 11 bases separated the two germline ends.

J is TRBJ1-6 and V is TRBV4-1; D remains ambiguous. V dropped 2 bases and J dropped 7 bases, with 9 bases sitting between them. The CDR3 contains 14 residues. Germline-derived CDR1 and CDR2 are MGHRA and YSYEKL. The CDR3 sequence is CASSQPTLNSPLHF. Here the CDR3 DNA reads TGCGCCAGCAGCCAACCCACTCTAAATTCACCCCTCCACTTT.

This chain links TRBV5-6 with TRBJ1-2; 7 bases align to TRBD1. There are 14 residues in the CDR3. From germline, CDR1 is SGHDT and CDR2 YYEEEE. Germline trimming cut 2 bases from V and 4 bases from J; bases unmatched to any gene: 5. CDR3 sequence reads: CASSFWTGVYGYTF. Here the CDR3 DNA reads TGTGCCAGCAGCTTCTGGACAGGTGTCTATGGCTACACCTTC.

The chain links TRBV19 to TRBJ1-5; 8 bases are shared with TRBD1. The CDR3 spans 16 residues. Germline trimming cut 4 bases from V and 5 bases from J; bases unmatched to any gene: 10. Germline CDR1 is LNHDA and CDR2 is SQIVND (reference sequence). CDR3 in amino acids: CASSTLTGGPHQPQHF. CDR3 DNA: TGTGCCAGTAGTACTCTTACAGGGGGACCCCATCAGCCCCAGCATTTT.

J is TRBJ1-4 and V is TRBV6-5; 7 bases map to TRBD1. Germline V gene data show CDR1 as MNHEY and CDR2 as SVGAGI. The CDR3 runs 15 residues. J was trimmed by 4 bases and V by 4 bases; bases with no gene match: 6. The CDR3 sequence: CASSFSGTVNEKLFF. DNA for the CDR3: TGTGCCAGCAGTTTTTCTGGGACAGTTAATGAAAAACTGTTTTTT.